The subject of this entry is one T cell receptor beta chain. This record belongs to a study of blood T cell repertoires in COVID-19. For the study at large: Sites in the United States, Italy and Spain provided acute and convalescent COVID-19 samples. Sample material is recorded as cDNA or gDNA derived from T cells, B-cell-depleted T cells, or PBMCs.

In the original workflow: The assay estimated nucleated cells by amplifying reference gene primers. The data were produced by immunoSEQ multiplex PCR, yet TCRdb's version contains in-frame clones alone and is incomplete. D and trimming come from the DNA, and the V and J calls and clone size come from that table. The table includes about 150,000 clones, 80% to 90% detected once. The germline gives CDR1 LNHNV, CDR2 YYDKDF (reference sequence). V was trimmed by 0 bases and J by 6 bases, leaving 12 bases between them. CDR3 length equals 16 residues. The rearrangement joins TRBV15 to TRBJ1-6; D is ambiguous. Sequencing input: peripheral blood. The origin of this receptor is a woman aged 40 to 50 with acute or convalescent COVID-19. The CDR3 reads CATSRDFENFNSPLHF. In DNA, the CDR3 is TGTGCCACCAGCAGAGATTTCGAGAATTTTAATTCACCCCTCCACTTT.